Described below is a single T cell receptor (beta chain) sequence and its context. What it binds is unknown. This entry belongs to a study of response to subunit inactivated influenza vaccine. Germline V gene data show CDR1 as DFQATT and CDR2 as SNEGSKA (reference sequence). The CDR3 consists of 14 residues. Trimming at V came to 3 bases and at J to 7 bases, leaving 11 bases not matched to a gene. Study results and limitations: Every seasonal influenza vaccination brings in few new T cells, the authors suggested.

TCRdb recomputed calls from the RT-PCR reads with MiXCR, one row per CDR3 protein. The repertoire holds over 450,000 distinct CDR3 sequences, 10% to 15% seen once, with over 10% in the top ten. The chain carries TRBV20-1 and TRBJ1-2; 7 bases match TRBD1. Source: PBMCs from blood, taken more than 35 days after vaccination. This clonotype was sampled from a man aged 50-60 years who received an inactivated influenza vaccine. CDR3: CSASRGDPKSGYTF. In nucleotides, the CDR3 is TGCAGTGCTAGCAGGGGGGACCCTAAGAGTGGCTACACCTTC.